This section outlines one T cell receptor beta chain sequence together with its context. Its recognized antigen is unknown. Base-call qualities are not available, and no considerably larger clone is one nucleotide away. For sequencing of the TCRbeta CDR3 region, genomic DNA was extracted from the sorted cells. The immunoSEQ Assay was used for sequencing of TCRbeta CDR3 regions. This immuneACCESS table, as held by TCRdb, lists in-frame sequences with V and J called but not all clones. Of the missing ones, under half trace to an unresolved V gene in checked studies; the others have no known cause. The sample includes about 75,000 clones, with roughly 90% observed a single time. Roughly 8.2% of the sample is taken by the ten largest. The data were obtained in a study of OX40 agonist ivuxolimab in advanced cancers. Regarding the study in general: The costimulatory receptor OX40 (CD134) was targeted by ivuxolimab, a fully human IgG2 agonistic monoclonal antibody. Intravenous ivuxolimab was administered to patients every 2 weeks at six dose levels: 0.01, 0.1, 0.3, 1.5, 3 and 10 mg/kg. Of the approximately 50 dose-escalation patients, hepatocellular carcinoma was present in 19, melanoma in roughly 15, renal cell carcinoma in 9 and head and neck cancer in 9. In the dose-escalation cohort, 70% to 90% of patients were male, and the mean age was around 60 years with a range of about 20 to 79. Patients were allowed to have had prior anti-PD-1, anti-PD-L1 or anti-CTLA-4 therapy, and around 41% of the dose-escalation patients had previously received checkpoint inhibitors. Three dose-escalation patients achieved partial responses, one with hepatocellular carcinoma and two with cutaneous melanoma. The purpose of peripheral TCRbeta sequencing was to test whether ivuxolimab changed TCR sequence diversity and led to clonal T-cell expansion. The monotherapy dose-escalation portion (N = 52 patients) of the phase I ivuxolimab trial is reported in the paper.

The trial excluded patients who had a history of autoimmune disease or were on systemic immunosuppression. Peripheral blood for TCR sequencing was drawn from every dose cohort at baseline, at cycle 4 day 1 and at cycle 7 day 1. Samples were obtained from an open-label, multicenter, first-in-human phase I dose-escalation trial of ivuxolimab. Adults with locally advanced or metastatic melanoma, renal cell, hepatocellular, or head and neck squamous cell carcinoma were enrolled in the trial. CD4+ and CD8+ T cells were sorted separately from peripheral blood before TCR sequencing. Overall study outcomes, separate from this receptor: Low levels of normalized T-cell clonal expansion were also shown by some nonresponding patients. After ivuxolimab, more expanded clones were found on average in CD8+ T cells than in CD4+ T cells. Antigen specificity was not determined for the clonally expanded peripheral T cells. In partial responders in the 0.1-3.0 mg/kg groups, normalized peripheral clonal expansion was found to be among the lowest, especially among CD8+ T cells. At doses from 0.1 to 3.0 mg/kg, clonal expansion was seen in both CD4+ and CD8+ blood T cells between baseline and week 6.

The TCR was taken from an adult with an advanced solid tumor such as melanoma, head and neck, liver or kidney cancer. The material was CD4+ or CD8+ T cells sorted from blood, obtained in a trial of the OX40 agonist ivuxolimab.

The DNA sequence is given as TGTGCCAGCTCATACACGAGCCCAGCGAACACCGGGGAGCTGTTTTTT. Its amino acids are CASSYTSPANTGELFF. The rearrangement combines TRBV18 with TRBJ2-2; the D gene assignment is ambiguous. The V and J ends are trimmed by 5 bases and 0 bases, leaving 13 bases between them. CDR1 KGHSH and CDR2 LQKENI were looked up in the germline V gene. The CDR3, cysteine through phenylalanine, is 16 amino acids long. Only the CDR3 DNA is retained, 48 bases long and in frame from the first base.